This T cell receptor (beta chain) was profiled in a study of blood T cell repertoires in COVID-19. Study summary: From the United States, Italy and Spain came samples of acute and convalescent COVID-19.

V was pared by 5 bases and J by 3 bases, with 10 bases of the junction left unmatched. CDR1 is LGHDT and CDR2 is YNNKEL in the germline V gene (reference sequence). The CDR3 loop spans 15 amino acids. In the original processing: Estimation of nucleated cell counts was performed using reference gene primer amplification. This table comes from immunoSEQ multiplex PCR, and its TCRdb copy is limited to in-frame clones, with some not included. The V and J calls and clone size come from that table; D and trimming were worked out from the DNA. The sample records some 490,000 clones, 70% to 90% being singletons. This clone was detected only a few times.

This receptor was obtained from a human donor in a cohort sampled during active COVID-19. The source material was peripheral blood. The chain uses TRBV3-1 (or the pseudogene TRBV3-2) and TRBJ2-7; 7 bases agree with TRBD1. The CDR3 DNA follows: TGTGCCAGCAGCTATCACTGGGACAGAAACTACGAGCAGTACTTC. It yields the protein CASSYHWDRNYEQYF.